Described below is a single T cell receptor beta chain sequence and its context. Its antigen is still unknown. One base away there is no much larger clone; base qualities are not given. The library was prepared using PCR. The instrument was an Illumina HiSeq 2500. TCR libraries were prepared with molecular barcoding, using unique molecular identifiers to normalize TCRbeta repertoire quantification. The public reads were reanalyzed by TCRdb: fastp trimming at Q25, MiXCR alignment, in-frame beta chains only. CDR3 protein duplicates are merged, each entry listing the most common genes and DNA. This sample lists about a million distinct CDR3 sequences; roughly 31% were detected once. The top ten constitute around 30% of the sample. V loses 2 bases of germline sequence and J loses 10 bases, and the interval between the two ends is 15 bases. The germline V gene supplies CDR1 LGHNT and CDR2 FRNRAP. The CDR3 starts with the cysteine, ends with the phenylalanine, and has 14 residues. Only the CDR3 part of the read is kept: 42 bases, read in frame from the first base.

Interpreted using the paper, the treatment or condition label stands for: allogeneic hematopoietic cell transplantation with graft depleted of TCRalphabeta T cells and CD19 B cells. Transplant recipients were children who received TCRalphabeta/CD19-depleted allogeneic hematopoietic cell grafts. These data come from a study of T-cell reconstitution after alpha-beta-depleted transplantation in children (dated by TCRdb to between 2015 and 2016). A note on the overall study: Using TCR repertoire profiling, the study followed T-cell immune reconstitution in a quantitative way in children after TCRalphabeta/CD19-depleted allogeneic hematopoietic cell transplantation. Here is what the overall study found, with its caveats: In some patients, the high TCRbeta diversity seen at day 60 was put down to recipient T cells and intrathymic progenitors that had survived conditioning. Over the following months the frequencies of hyperexpanded clones went down, and after one year T-cell counts and TCRbeta diversity were mostly credited to newly produced T cells. Apparently early alphabetaT-cell count recovery about two months after transplant reportedly relied on only several hundred rapidly expanded clones derived from non-depleted graft cells.

This sample comprised PBMCs, mostly from graft donor cells, obtained 360 days after TCRalphabeta/CD19-depleted stem cell transplant. This clonotype was obtained from a boy less than two years old who had a stem cell transplant for SCID, so the T cells may come from the graft donor. This chain joins TRBV12-5 to TRBJ2-1, with no confident D gene call. The CDR3 sequence is CASGLPKVGREQFF. The DNA sequence reads TGTGCTAGTGGTTTGCCAAAGGTCGGACGGGAGCAGTTCTTC.